The 22 T cell receptor beta chains presented below share a single source sample, sequenced in a study of blood T cell repertoires in COVID-19. The assay was immunoSEQ multiplex PCR, and TCRdb's table has in-frame clones only and misses some. This table holds over 100,000 clones, around 82% found once. Specimen: peripheral blood. The receptors originated from a human donor in a cohort sampled during active or convalescent COVID-19.

The chain joins TRBV6-4 to TRBJ2-6; 8 bases match TRBD2. The germline gives CDR1 MRHNA, CDR2 SNTAGT. Trimming at V came to 6 bases and at J to 2 bases, leaving 12 bases not matched to a gene. This CDR3 spans 18 amino acids. The CDR3 DNA reads TGTGCCAGCAGCGAGGGGGTGCCGGGAGGGGCTGGGGCCAACGTCCTGACTTTC. It codes for CASSEGVPGGAGANVLTF.

V is TRBV6-1 and J is TRBJ1-4; no clear D. Germline V gives CDR1 MNHNS, CDR2 SASEGT. The V end lost 0 bases, the J end lost 8 bases, and 16 bases lay between the germline ends. This CDR3 is built from 16 residues. CDR3 amino acids: CASSEALRLTKEKLFF. In DNA form, the CDR3 reads TGTGCCAGCAGTGAAGCGCTTCGCCTGACAAAAGAAAAACTGTTTTTT.

In its sample, this clone was seen a few times. The chain combines TRBV10-3 with TRBJ2-1, with a tentative D call TRBD2 (6 bases). The CDR3 has 13 residues. Germline V gene lookup returns CDR1 ENHRY and CDR2 SYGVKD. V lost 8 bases, J lost 5 bases, and 13 bases lay in between. DNA of the CDR3: TGTGCCATCCAAGAACGGGGGAACAATGAGCAGTTCTTC. Translating it yields CAIQERGNNEQFF.

The gene calls are TRBV5-6 and TRBJ1-1; D is undetermined. This CDR3 has 17 amino acids. The V gene's germline CDR1 is SGHDT and CDR2 YYEEEE. Deletions cut 4 bases from V and 0 bases from J, with 19 bases between. The CDR3 protein is CASSSTWTRKMNTEAFF. The CDR3 nucleotides read TGTGCCAGCAGCAGTACGTGGACTAGAAAAATGAACACTGAAGCTTTCTTT. The variable domain in full, with the rest retrieved from reference TRBV5-6 and TRBJ1-1, is DAGVTQSPTHLIKTRGQQVTLRCSPKSGHDTVSWYQQALGQGPQFIFQYYEEEERQRGNFPDRFSGHQFPNYSSELNVNALLLGDSALYLCASSSTWTRKMNTEAFFGQGTRLTVV.

The rearrangement links TRBV6-5 to TRBJ1-6; D is uncertain. CDR3 length: 16 amino acids. The germline V gene encodes CDR1 MNHEY and CDR2 SVGAGI. The ends were cut back, 0 bases at V and 10 bases at J, with 16 bases in the middle. In DNA, the CDR3 is TGTGCCAGCAGTTACTCGACTGGGTCGGCTAAGTCACCCCTCCACTTT. Its translation is CASSYSTGSAKSPLHF.

J is TRBJ2-1 and V is TRBV9; D possibly corresponds to TRBD1 (6 bases). Trimming removed 4 bases from V and 7 bases from J, with 18 bases in between. The CDR3 has 15 residues. Germline loops: CDR1 SGDLS, CDR2 YYNGEE. Here the CDR3 reads CASSRGWATTNEQFF. CDR3 nucleotide sequence: TGTGCCAGCAGCAGGGGGTGGGCTACTACAAATGAGCAGTTCTTC.

The V call is TRBV28, the J call TRBJ1-2; TRBD1 is a possible D gene (5 bases). Per the germline V gene, CDR1 is MDHEN and CDR2 is SYDVKM. This CDR3 comprises 12 residues. V was shortened by 11 bases and J by 5 bases, with 15 bases between the two germline ends. The CDR3 DNA sequence: TGTGCCGAGAGCAGGGCAGGGTATGGCTACACCTTC. Its protein product is CAESRAGYGYTF.

V usage is TRBV7-2 and J usage is TRBJ1-2, with TRBD1 identical over 9 bases. This CDR3 is 17 amino acids long. Unmatched junction bases numbered 13, after V lost 2 bases and J lost 6 bases. CDR1 is SGHTA, CDR2 FQGNSA, per germline. CDR3 sequence: CASSLTRDRVPPHGYTF. CDR3 in DNA: TGTGCCAGCAGCTTAACGCGGGACAGGGTCCCTCCTCATGGCTACACCTTC.

A single count supports this clone. V is TRBV4-3 and J is TRBJ2-1; 13 nucleotides align to TRBD2. The CDR3 spans 17 residues. The ends lost 1 base at V and 2 bases at J; junction bases unmatched: 2. Looked up from germline, CDR1 is LGHNA and CDR2 is YSLEER. CDR3 nucleotide sequence: TGCGCCAGCAGCCAAGCAACTAGCGGGGGGGCCTACAATGAGCAGTTCTTC. Its translation: CASSQATSGGAYNEQFF.

The chain uses TRBV12-3 or TRBV12-4 and TRBJ2-7, with TRBD1 as a possible D gene (7 bases). CDR3 length equals 13 residues. V lost 4 bases and J 3 bases, leaving 10 bases between the germline ends. DNA of the CDR3: TGTGCCAGCAGTTGGGGGGACAGCTACGAGCAGTACTTC. This gives the protein CASSWGDSYEQYF.

The chain employs TRBV4-3 and TRBJ2-3; no definite D call. The germline V gene has CDR1 LGHNA and CDR2 YSLEER. V was pared by 4 bases and J by 2 bases, with 16 bases between. The CDR3 covers 16 residues. CDR3 residues: CASSPSRPATTDTQYF. The CDR3 nucleotides read TGCGCCAGCAGCCCATCCCGACCAGCGACCACAGATACGCAGTATTTT.

J is TRBJ2-5 and V is TRBV5-6, with TRBD2 matching over 10 bases. V lost 3 bases and J lost 5; bases outside the gene matches: 4. The germline CDR1 and CDR2 sequences are SGHDT and YYEEEE. The CDR3 length is 14 residues. The CDR3 loop reads CASSSAGGPETQYF. The DNA for the CDR3 is TGTGCCAGCAGCTCAGCGGGAGGGCCGGAGACCCAGTACTTC.

This rearrangement joins TRBV24-1 to TRBJ1-2; 7 bases match TRBD1. V was pared by 5 bases and J by 3 bases, with 8 bases of the junction left unmatched. From germline, CDR1 is KGHDR and CDR2 SFDVKD. The CDR3 totals 15 residues. DNA of the CDR3: TGTGCCACCAGTGGAATAACCGGGACAGACTATGGCTACACCTTC. Protein: CATSGITGTDYGYTF.

This clone was detected a few times. This specimen includes other DNA sequences encoding the same CDR3. The J gene is TRBJ2-3, the V gene TRBV24-1, with a possible D match to TRBD2 (5 bases). Between the trimmed V and J ends, which lost 10 bases and 0 bases, there was a span of 10 bases. CDR3 length: 13 amino acids. Looked up from germline, CDR1 is KGHDR and CDR2 is SFDVKD. The CDR3, as DNA: TGTGCCACGAACTCGGGAAGCACAGATACGCAGTATTTT. Protein: CATNSGSTDTQYF.

This clone is a singleton in its sample. The genes are TRBV7-2 and TRBJ1-1, with 7 bases lining up with TRBD1. Germline loops: CDR1 SGHTA, CDR2 FQGNSA. J lost 2 bases, V lost 0 bases, and 6 bases had no gene match. The CDR3 is made up of 16 amino acids. CDR3 amino acids: CASSLATGALNTEAFF. The CDR3 nucleotides read TGTGCCAGCAGCTTAGCTACAGGGGCTTTAAACACTGAAGCTTTCTTT.

Only a few counts were recorded for this clone. The chain recombines TRBV7-2 with TRBJ1-2; 8 bases agree with TRBD1. The CDR3 has 14 amino acids. Per germline, CDR1 SGHTA and CDR2 FQGNSA. With V trimmed by 4 bases and J by 4 bases, 5 bases remained unmatched. The CDR3 here is CASSYGQGGYGYTF. The CDR3 region has the DNA TGTGCCAGCAGCTACGGACAGGGAGGCTATGGCTACACCTTC.

V usage is TRBV6-5 and J usage is TRBJ2-2, with D possibly TRBD2 on 6 matching bases. The CDR3 runs to 14 residues. Germline-derived CDR1 and CDR2 are MNHEY and SVGAGI. V gave up 6 bases and J gave up 2 bases, with 10 bases separating them. The chain's CDR3 is CASSLGLNTGELFF. The CDR3, as DNA: TGTGCCAGCAGCTTGGGACTTAACACCGGGGAGCTGTTTTTT.

The chain joins TRBV19 to TRBJ1-6, with 7 bases that match TRBD1. CDR3 size: 17 residues. V lost 6 bases, J lost 3 bases, and 11 bases stayed unmatched. Germline V gene data show CDR1 as LNHDA and CDR2 as SQIVND (reference sequence). This CDR3 is CASRHTRRQGYNSPLHF. The CDR3 DNA is TGTGCCAGTAGACATACCCGGCGACAGGGCTATAATTCACCCCTCCACTTT.

The gene calls are TRBV11-2 and TRBJ2-5; weak D call: TRBD2 (6 bases). Germline V gene lookup returns CDR1 SGHAT and CDR2 FQNNGV. The CDR3 totals 16 residues. Trimming left V 1 base short and J 2 bases short, with 14 bases between. This CDR3 is CASSLVWIGGQETQYF. CDR3 in DNA: TGTGCCAGCAGCTTAGTATGGATTGGAGGGCAAGAGACCCAGTACTTC.

The chain is built from TRBV6-5 and TRBJ2-3; the match to TRBD2 covers 11 bases. The CDR3 covers 16 residues. Germline V CDR1 and CDR2: MNHEY, SVGAGI. V was clipped by 4 bases and J by 4 bases; unmatched bases: 7. In DNA, the CDR3 is TGTGCCAGCAGTTCGATGACTAGCGGGGTAGCAGATACGCAGTATTTT. This translates into CASSSMTSGVADTQYF.

This chain uses TRBV12-3 or TRBV12-4 with TRBJ1-6; perhaps TRBD1 as D (5 bases). The CDR3 loop spans 13 amino acids. Deletions cut 6 bases from V and 9 bases from J, with 12 bases between. CDR3 sequence (DNA): TGTGCCAGCAGGCCCCGGGGGGTTTCACCCCTCCACTTT. Its protein product is CASRPRGVSPLHF.

V and J are TRBV3-1 (or the pseudogene TRBV3-2) and TRBJ1-6; no clear D gene. CDR3 length equals 16 residues. Germline loops: CDR1 LGHDT, CDR2 YNNKEL (reference sequence). Between the trimmed V and J ends, which lost 4 bases and 0 bases, there was a span of 10 bases. The CDR3 region is CASSPRVSSYNSPLHF. Written as DNA, the CDR3 is TGTGCCAGCAGCCCCCGGGTGAGCTCCTATAATTCACCCCTCCACTTT.